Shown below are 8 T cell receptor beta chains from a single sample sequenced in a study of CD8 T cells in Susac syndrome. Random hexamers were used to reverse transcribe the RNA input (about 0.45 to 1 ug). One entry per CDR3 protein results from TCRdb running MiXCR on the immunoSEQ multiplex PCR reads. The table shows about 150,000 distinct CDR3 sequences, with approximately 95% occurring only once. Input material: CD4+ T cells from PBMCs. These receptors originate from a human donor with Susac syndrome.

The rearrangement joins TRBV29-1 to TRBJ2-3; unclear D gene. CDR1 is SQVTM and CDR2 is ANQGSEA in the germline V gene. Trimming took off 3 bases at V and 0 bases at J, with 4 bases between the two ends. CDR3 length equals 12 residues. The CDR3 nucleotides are TGCAGCGTTGAGTACAGCACAGATACGCAGTATTTT. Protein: CSVEYSTDTQYF.

DNA of the CDR3: TGTGCCAGCAGCGTCGGTGGGGCAGGGGTCTACGAGCAGTACTTC. This codes for CASSVGGAGVYEQYF. This chain joins TRBV14 and TRBJ2-7, with TRBD1 as a possible D gene (6 bases). This CDR3 is 15 amino acids long. CDR1 and CDR2 (germline): SGHDN, FVKESK. Trimming left V 5 bases short and J 3 bases short, with 17 bases between.

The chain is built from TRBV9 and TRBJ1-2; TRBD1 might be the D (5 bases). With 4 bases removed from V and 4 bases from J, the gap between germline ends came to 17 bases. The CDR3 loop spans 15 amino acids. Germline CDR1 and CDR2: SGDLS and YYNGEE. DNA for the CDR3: TGTGCCAGCAGCCGCTTACAAGGGGCGGGCTATGGCTACACCTTC. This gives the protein CASSRLQGAGYGYTF.

Here the CDR3 DNA reads TGTGCCAGCATGCCCTGGGCGGGGGGCAAAGAGACCCAGTACTTC. Protein product: CASMPWAGGKETQYF. The chain uses TRBV6-5 and TRBJ2-5; 8 bases align to TRBD2. V was pared by 7 bases and J by 3 bases, with 10 bases of the junction left unmatched. The V gene's germline CDR1 is MNHEY and CDR2 SVGAGI. The CDR3 covers 15 residues.

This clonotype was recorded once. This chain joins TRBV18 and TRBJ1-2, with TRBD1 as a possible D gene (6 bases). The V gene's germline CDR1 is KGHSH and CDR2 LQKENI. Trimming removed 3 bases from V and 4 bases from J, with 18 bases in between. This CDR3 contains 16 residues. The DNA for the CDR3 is TGTGCCAGCTCACCGAACCCAGGTCTACAGGGCTATGGCTACACCTTC. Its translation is CASSPNPGLQGYGYTF.

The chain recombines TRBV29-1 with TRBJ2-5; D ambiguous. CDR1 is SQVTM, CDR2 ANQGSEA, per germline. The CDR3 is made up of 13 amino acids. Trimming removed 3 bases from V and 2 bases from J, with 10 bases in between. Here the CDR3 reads CSVELRQQETQYF. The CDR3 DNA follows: TGCAGCGTTGAGCTTCGGCAGCAAGAGACCCAGTACTTC.

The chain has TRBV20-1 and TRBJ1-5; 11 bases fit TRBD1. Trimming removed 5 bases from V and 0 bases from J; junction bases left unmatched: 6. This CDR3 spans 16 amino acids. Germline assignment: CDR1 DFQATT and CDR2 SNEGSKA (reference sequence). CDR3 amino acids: CSAGQGADNSNQPQHF. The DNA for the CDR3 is TGCAGTGCTGGACAGGGGGCCGATAATAGCAATCAGCCCCAGCATTTT.

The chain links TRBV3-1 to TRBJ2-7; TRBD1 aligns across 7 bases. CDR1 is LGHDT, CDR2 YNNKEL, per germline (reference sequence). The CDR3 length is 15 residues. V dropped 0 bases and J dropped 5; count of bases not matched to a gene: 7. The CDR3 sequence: CASSQDFRGPNEQYF. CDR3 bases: TGTGCCAGCAGCCAAGATTTTAGGGGGCCCAACGAGCAGTACTTC.